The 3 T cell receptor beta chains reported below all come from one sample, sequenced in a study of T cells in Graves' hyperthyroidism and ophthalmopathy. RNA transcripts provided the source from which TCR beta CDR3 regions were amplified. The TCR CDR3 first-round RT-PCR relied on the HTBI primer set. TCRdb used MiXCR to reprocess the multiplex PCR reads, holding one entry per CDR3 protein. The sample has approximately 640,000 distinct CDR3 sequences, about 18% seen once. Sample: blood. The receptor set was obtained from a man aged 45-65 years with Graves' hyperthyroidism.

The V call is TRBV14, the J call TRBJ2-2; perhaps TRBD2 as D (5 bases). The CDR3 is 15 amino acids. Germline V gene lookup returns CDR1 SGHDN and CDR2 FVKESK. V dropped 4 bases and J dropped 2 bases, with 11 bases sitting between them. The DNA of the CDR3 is TGTGCCAGCAGCCTGCGGGCAGTTAACACCGGGGAGCTGTTTTTT. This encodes CASSLRAVNTGELFF.

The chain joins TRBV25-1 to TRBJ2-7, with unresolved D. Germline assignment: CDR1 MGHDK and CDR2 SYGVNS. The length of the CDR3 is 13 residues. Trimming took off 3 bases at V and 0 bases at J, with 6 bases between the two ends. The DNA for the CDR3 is TGTGCCAGCAGTGATTGGGTCTCCTACGAGCAGTACTTC. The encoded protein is CASSDWVSYEQYF.

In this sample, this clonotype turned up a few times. The CDR3 sequence: CATSDYTGNYNEQFF. In DNA form, the CDR3 reads TGTGCCACCAGTGATTACACAGGCAACTACAATGAGCAGTTCTTC. The V gene is TRBV24-1, the J gene TRBJ2-1, with D possibly matching TRBD1 (5 bases). The CDR3 sequence is 15 residues long. V gave up 2 bases and J gave up 3 bases, with 10 bases separating them. Looked up from germline, CDR1 is KGHDR and CDR2 is SFDVKD.